This entry describes one T cell receptor (beta chain). Antigen: not known. Produced via immunoSEQ multiplex PCR; TCRdb's table is partial and in-frame only. The sample lists roughly 20,000 clones; 70% to 80% were seen once. The data stem from a study of OX40 agonist ivuxolimab in advanced cancers. Background on the study: People in dose escalation had one of these cancers: hepatocellular carcinoma, melanoma, renal cell or head and neck cancer.

Study-wide points: The work left the antigen specificity of expanded peripheral T cells undetermined.

V was shortened by 5 bases and J by 3 bases, with 11 bases between the two germline ends. Germline lookup yields CDR1 SGHTA and CDR2 FQGNSA. The CDR3 contains 14 residues. This receptor was obtained from an adult with an advanced solid tumor such as melanoma, head and neck, liver or kidney cancer. The gene calls are TRBV7-2 and TRBJ1-5; D is possibly TRBD1 (6 bases). Here the sequenced sample was CD4+ or CD8+ T cells sorted from blood, taken in a trial of the OX40 agonist ivuxolimab. This CDR3 is CASSQDRDNQPQHF. CDR3 nucleotide sequence: TGTGCCAGCAGCCAGGACAGAGACAATCAGCCCCAGCATTTT.